The 16 T cell receptor beta chains below all came from one sample that was sequenced in a study of blood T cell repertoires in COVID-19. The assay was immunoSEQ multiplex PCR, and TCRdb's table has in-frame clones only and misses some. The sample yields under 100,000 clones, roughly 86% seen once. Sequencing was done on a sample of peripheral blood. The receptors come from a man aged 40-49 years with acute or convalescent COVID-19.

The CDR3 loop reads CASRGTGGPLGSSPLHF. CDR3 nucleotides: TGTGCCAGCAGGGGGACAGGGGGCCCGCTAGGAAGTTCACCCCTCCACTTT. The genes are TRBV7-9 and TRBJ1-6; 12 positions agree with TRBD1. The CDR3 sequence is 17 residues long. V lost 6 bases and J lost 9; bases outside the gene matches: 12. Looked up from germline, CDR1 is SEHNR and CDR2 is FQNEAQ (reference sequence).

The J gene is TRBJ2-2, the V gene TRBV7-8, with TRBD1 as a possible D gene (6 bases). The CDR3 totals 17 residues. Germline V gives CDR1 SGHVS, CDR2 FQNEAQ. V lost 1 base, J lost 0 bases, and 12 bases lay in between. CDR3 in DNA: TGTGCCAGCAGCTTAGACCCAGGGGCGACGAACACCGGGGAGCTGTTTTTT. It translates to CASSLDPGATNTGELFF.

V is TRBV30 and J is TRBJ2-1, with 7 bases aligning to TRBD2. This CDR3 region has 16 residues. CDR1 and CDR2 from the germline V gene are GTSNPN and SVGIG (reference sequence). V lost 0 bases to trimming and J lost 3 bases; unmatched junction nucleotides: 8. CDR3 sequence reads: CAWSVRGRGVYNEQFF. The CDR3 nucleotides are TGTGCCTGGAGTGTACGCGGGAGAGGGGTCTACAATGAGCAGTTCTTC.

V and J are TRBV18 and TRBJ2-4; 10 nucleotides align to TRBD1. This CDR3 spans 14 amino acids. CDR1 and CDR2 (germline): KGHSH, LQKENI. The V and J ends lost 4 bases and 8 bases, in that order; junction bases with no gene match: 5. CDR3 residues: CASSQTGGADIQYF. The DNA for the CDR3 is TGTGCCAGCTCACAGACAGGGGGCGCGGACATTCAGTACTTC.

The V gene is TRBV6-5, the J gene TRBJ2-7; 9 bases are shared with TRBD1. The V gene end was trimmed by 6 bases and the J gene end by 0 bases; junction bases not matched to a gene: 6. The CDR3 sequence is 15 residues long. Germline V gene sequence: CDR1 MNHEY, CDR2 SVGAGI. CDR3 in amino acids: CASRKPGQGSYEQYF. Here the CDR3 DNA reads TGTGCCAGCAGGAAACCGGGACAGGGCTCCTACGAGCAGTACTTC.

The chain is built from TRBV5-1 and TRBJ2-3; D may be TRBD2 (6 bases). The V gene's germline CDR1 is SGHRS and CDR2 YFSETQ. The CDR3 totals 15 residues. V lost 4 bases, J lost 4 bases, and 16 bases lay in between. DNA for the CDR3: TGCGCCAGCAGCCGAGGAGGGCAGGGCGCAGATACGCAGTATTTT. Translation: CASSRGGQGADTQYF.

The chain couples TRBV11-2 to TRBJ2-6; a weak D match, TRBD1 (5 bases). V gave up 8 bases and J gave up 0 bases, with 11 bases separating them. Germline CDR1 reads SGHAT; CDR2 reads FQNNGV. CDR3 length: 15 amino acids. The CDR3 spells CASGARFSGANVLTF. The CDR3 coding sequence is TGTGCCAGCGGGGCCCGGTTCTCTGGGGCCAACGTCCTGACTTTC.

The rearrangement links TRBV19 to TRBJ1-4, with D unclear. The ends were cut back, 6 bases at V and 0 bases at J, with 14 bases in the middle. The germline gives CDR1 LNHDA, CDR2 SQIVND (reference sequence). This CDR3 has 16 amino acids. The CDR3 DNA is TGTGCCAGTAGCCCCCTGCGGATTGCAACTAATGAAAAACTGTTTTTT. It translates to CASSPLRIATNEKLFF.

The gene calls are TRBV3-1 (or the pseudogene TRBV3-2) and TRBJ1-1; TRBD1 matches 8 bases. The CDR3 is made up of 15 amino acids. J gave up 1 base and V 4 bases, and 5 bases lay outside the gene matches. Germline V gene lookup returns CDR1 LGHDT and CDR2 YNNKEL (reference sequence). CDR3 sequence reads: CASSLRTGRNTEAFF. The CDR3 DNA follows: TGTGCCAGCAGCCTTAGGACAGGGAGGAACACTGAAGCTTTCTTT.

The chain links TRBV9 to TRBJ2-1, with D unresolved. Germline CDR1 is SGDLS and CDR2 is YYNGEE. This CDR3 spans 16 amino acids. V was trimmed by 4 bases and J by 2 bases, leaving 16 bases between them. Here the CDR3 DNA reads TGTGCCAGCAGCCCCGGCGAGGTTCTTGCCTACAATGAGCAGTTCTTC. Amino acid sequence: CASSPGEVLAYNEQFF.

The chain couples TRBV18 to TRBJ2-1; 9 bases map to TRBD1. Per the germline V gene, CDR1 is KGHSH and CDR2 is LQKENI. V was pared by 2 bases and J by 6 bases, with 2 bases of the junction left unmatched. The CDR3 totals 14 residues. The CDR3 is CASSPTTGGNEQFF. In DNA form, the CDR3 reads TGTGCCAGCTCACCAACGACAGGGGGCAATGAGCAGTTCTTC.

The chain uses TRBV19 and TRBJ2-2; weak D call: TRBD1 (5 bases). The CDR3 sequence is 13 residues long. Germline values: CDR1 LNHDA, CDR2 SQIVND (reference sequence). Trimming removed 7 bases from V and 1 base from J, with 7 bases in between. This chain's CDR3 is CASNTGNTGELFF. CDR3 DNA: TGTGCCAGTAATACAGGGAACACCGGGGAGCTGTTTTTT.

The chain has TRBV5-1 and TRBJ2-2, with TRBD1 matching over 9 bases. The CDR3 spans 15 residues. V was clipped by 7 bases and J by 3 bases; unmatched bases: 7. CDR1 is SGHRS, CDR2 YFSETQ, per germline. The CDR3 loop is CASSRDRVDTGELFF. For the CDR3, the DNA is TGCGCCAGCTCCCGGGACAGGGTCGACACCGGGGAGCTGTTTTTT.

The count of this clone is one. The chain uses TRBV6-5 and TRBJ2-7, with TRBD2 matching over 10 bases. The germline V gene has CDR1 MNHEY and CDR2 SVGAGI. The V gene end was trimmed by 4 bases and the J gene end by 5 bases; junction bases not matched to a gene: 8. The CDR3 has 15 residues. DNA for the CDR3: TGTGCCAGCAGTTCCTTTAGCGGGAGGTTCCACGAGCAGTACTTC. It is translated as CASSSFSGRFHEQYF.

The chain has TRBV10-1 and TRBJ1-1; 7 nucleotides align to TRBD1. The CDR3 length is 17 residues. Germline lookup yields CDR1 WNHNN and CDR2 SYGVQD (reference sequence). V dropped 4 bases and J dropped 0; count of bases not matched to a gene: 11. CDR3 coding DNA: TGCGCCAGCAGTGTATGTAGGGGGCTCGGATTGAACACTGAAGCTTTCTTT. Translating gives CASSVCRGLGLNTEAFF.

This chain connects TRBV28 to TRBJ1-3; 7 bases agree with TRBD1. The V gene end was trimmed by 3 bases and the J gene end by 6 bases; junction bases not matched to a gene: 5. Germline V gene sequence: CDR1 MDHEN, CDR2 SYDVKM. CDR3 size: 14 residues. In DNA form, the CDR3 reads TGTGCCAGCAGTTTGACAGGGAGGTTAAACACCATATATTTT. It codes for CASSLTGRLNTIYF.